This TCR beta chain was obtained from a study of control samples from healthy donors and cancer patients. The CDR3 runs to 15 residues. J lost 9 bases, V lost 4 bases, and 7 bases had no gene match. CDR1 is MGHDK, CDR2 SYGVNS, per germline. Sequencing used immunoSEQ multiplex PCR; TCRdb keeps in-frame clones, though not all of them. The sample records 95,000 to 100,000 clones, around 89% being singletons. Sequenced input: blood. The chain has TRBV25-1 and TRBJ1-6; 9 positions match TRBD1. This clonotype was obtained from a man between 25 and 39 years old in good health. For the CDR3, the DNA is TGTGCCAGCAGTGCGGGACAGGGTGTTGGTTCACCCCTCCACTTT. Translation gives CASSAGQGVGSPLHF.